This T cell receptor (beta chain) was found in a study of blood T cell repertoires in COVID-19. Whole-study context: The origin of the acute and convalescent COVID-19 samples was the United States, Italy and Spain.

As handled by the study authors: Estimates of nucleated cell counts were drawn from the amplification of reference gene primers. Repertoires were generated with immunoSEQ multiplex PCR, while TCRdb's copy carries only in-frame clones and drops some. D and trimming were read from the DNA, whereas the V and J calls and clone size are those reported in that table. This table has about 59,000 clones, over 70% appearing once. What was sequenced was peripheral blood. This clonotype originated in a woman in her 70s with acute or convalescent COVID-19.

Here the CDR3 reads CASSSRYQPQHF. The CDR3 DNA sequence: TGTGCCAGCAGTTCGCGTTATCAGCCCCAGCATTTT. The V call is TRBV12-3 or TRBV12-4, the J call TRBJ1-5; D not certain. The V and J ends lost 4 bases and 5 bases respectively, with 6 bases between them. CDR3 length equals 12 residues.